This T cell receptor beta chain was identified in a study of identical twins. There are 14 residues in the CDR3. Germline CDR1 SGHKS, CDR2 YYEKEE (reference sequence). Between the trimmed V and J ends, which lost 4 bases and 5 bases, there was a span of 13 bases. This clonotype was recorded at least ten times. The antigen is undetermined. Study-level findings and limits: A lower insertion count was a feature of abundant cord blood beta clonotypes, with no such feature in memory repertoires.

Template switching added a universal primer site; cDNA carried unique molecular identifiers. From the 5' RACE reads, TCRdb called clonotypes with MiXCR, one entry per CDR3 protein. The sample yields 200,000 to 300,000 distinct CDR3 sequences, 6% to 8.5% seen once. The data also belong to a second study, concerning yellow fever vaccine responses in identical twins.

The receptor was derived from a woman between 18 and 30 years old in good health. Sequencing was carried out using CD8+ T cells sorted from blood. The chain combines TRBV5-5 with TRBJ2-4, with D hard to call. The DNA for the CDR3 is TGTGCCAGCAGCCCATGGTCCGGTCAAAACATTCAGTACTTC. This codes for CASSPWSGQNIQYF. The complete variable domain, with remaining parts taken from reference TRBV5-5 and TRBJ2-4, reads DAGVTQSPTHLIKTRGQQVTLRCSPISGHKSVSWYQQVLGQGPQFIFQYYEKEERGRGNFPDRFSARQFPNYSSELNVNALLLGDSALYLCASSPWSGQNIQYFGAGTRLSVL.